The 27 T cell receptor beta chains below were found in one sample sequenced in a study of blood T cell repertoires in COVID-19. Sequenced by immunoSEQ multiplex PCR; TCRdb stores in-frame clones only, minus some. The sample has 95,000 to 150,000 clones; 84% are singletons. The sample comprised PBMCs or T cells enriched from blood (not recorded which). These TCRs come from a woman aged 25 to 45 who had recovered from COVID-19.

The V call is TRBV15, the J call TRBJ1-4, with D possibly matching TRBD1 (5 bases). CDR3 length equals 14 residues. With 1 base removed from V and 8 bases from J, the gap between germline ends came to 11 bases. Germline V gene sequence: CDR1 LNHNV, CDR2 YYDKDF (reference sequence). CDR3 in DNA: TGTGCCACCAGCAGAGGTGTGCCAGGGGAAAAACTGTTTTTT. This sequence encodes CATSRGVPGEKLFF.

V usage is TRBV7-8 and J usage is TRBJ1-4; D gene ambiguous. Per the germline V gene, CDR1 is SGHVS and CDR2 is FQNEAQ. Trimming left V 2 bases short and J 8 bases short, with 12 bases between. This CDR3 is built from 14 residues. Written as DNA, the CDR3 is TGTGCCAGCAGCTTAATGAAACCGGGAGAAAAACTGTTTTTT. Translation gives CASSLMKPGEKLFF.

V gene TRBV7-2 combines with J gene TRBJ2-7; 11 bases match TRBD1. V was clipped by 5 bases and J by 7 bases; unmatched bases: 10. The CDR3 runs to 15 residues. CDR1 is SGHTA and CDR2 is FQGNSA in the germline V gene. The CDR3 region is CASSLTGQGAWEQYF. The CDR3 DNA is TGTGCCAGCAGCCTCACTGGACAGGGGGCATGGGAGCAGTACTTC.

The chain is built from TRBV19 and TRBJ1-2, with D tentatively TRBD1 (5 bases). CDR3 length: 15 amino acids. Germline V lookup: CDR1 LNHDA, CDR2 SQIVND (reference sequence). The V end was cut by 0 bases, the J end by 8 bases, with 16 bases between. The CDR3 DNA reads TGTGCCAGTAGTATAGATCTAGGGAGGGGCGACGGCTACACCTTC. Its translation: CASSIDLGRGDGYTF.

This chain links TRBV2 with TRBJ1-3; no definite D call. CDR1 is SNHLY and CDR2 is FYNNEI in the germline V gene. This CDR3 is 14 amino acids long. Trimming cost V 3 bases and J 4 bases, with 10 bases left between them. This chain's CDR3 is CASSDVVRGNTIYF. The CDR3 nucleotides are TGTGCCAGCAGTGATGTAGTCCGAGGAAACACCATATATTTT.

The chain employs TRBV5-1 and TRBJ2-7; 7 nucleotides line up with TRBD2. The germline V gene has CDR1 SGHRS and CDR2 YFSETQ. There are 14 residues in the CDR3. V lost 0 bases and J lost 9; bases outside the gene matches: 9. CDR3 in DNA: TGCGCCAGCAGCTTGGCTTTGGGGGGGTCGAGGCAGTACTTC. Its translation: CASSLALGGSRQYF.

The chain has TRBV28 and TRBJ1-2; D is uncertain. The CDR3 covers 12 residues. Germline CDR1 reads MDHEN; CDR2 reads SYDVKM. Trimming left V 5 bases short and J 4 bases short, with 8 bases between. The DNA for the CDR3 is TGTGCCAGCAGTGCCCGGGGCTATGGCTACACCTTC. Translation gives CASSARGYGYTF.

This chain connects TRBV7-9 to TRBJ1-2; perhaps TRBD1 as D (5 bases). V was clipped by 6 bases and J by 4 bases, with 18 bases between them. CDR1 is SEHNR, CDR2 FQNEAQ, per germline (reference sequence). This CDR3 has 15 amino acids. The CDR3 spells CASSPVPGNVYGYTF. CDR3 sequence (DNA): TGTGCCAGCAGTCCGGTGCCAGGGAACGTCTATGGCTACACCTTC.

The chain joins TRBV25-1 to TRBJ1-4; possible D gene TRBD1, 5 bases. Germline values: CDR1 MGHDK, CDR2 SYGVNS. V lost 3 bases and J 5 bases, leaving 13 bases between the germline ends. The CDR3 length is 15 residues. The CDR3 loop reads CASSDPQGRNEKLFF. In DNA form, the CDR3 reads TGTGCCAGCAGTGACCCGCAGGGCCGGAATGAAAAACTGTTTTTT.

For the CDR3, the DNA is TGCGCCAGCAGCCCCGGGACTAGCGGGAGGGTCCACGAGCAGTACTTC. Protein: CASSPGTSGRVHEQYF. The chain joins TRBV4-1 to TRBJ2-7; TRBD2 agrees at 16 bases. J gave up 5 bases and V 4 bases, and 5 bases lay outside the gene matches. CDR3 size: 16 residues. The germline V gene encodes CDR1 MGHRA and CDR2 YSYEKL.

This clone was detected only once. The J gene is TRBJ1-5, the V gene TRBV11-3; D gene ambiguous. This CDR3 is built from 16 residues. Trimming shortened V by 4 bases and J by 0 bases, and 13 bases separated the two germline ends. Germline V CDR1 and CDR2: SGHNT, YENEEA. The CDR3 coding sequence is TGTGCCAGCAGCTACGGGTCCGGTGATAGCAATCAGCCCCAGCATTTT. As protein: CASSYGSGDSNQPQHF.

CDR3 sequence: CASSLGNRALRGYTF. CDR3 nucleotide sequence: TGTGCCAGCAGTTTGGGGAACAGGGCGTTGCGGGGCTACACCTTC. The V and J genes are TRBV28 and TRBJ1-2; possible D gene TRBD1, 6 bases. This CDR3 comprises 15 residues. V lost 3 bases to trimming and J lost 8 bases, with 19 bases between them. CDR1 is MDHEN, CDR2 SYDVKM, per germline.

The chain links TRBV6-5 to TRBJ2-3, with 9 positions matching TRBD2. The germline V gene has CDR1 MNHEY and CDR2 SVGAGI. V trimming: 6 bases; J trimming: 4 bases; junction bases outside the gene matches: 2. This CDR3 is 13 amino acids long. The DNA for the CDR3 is TGTGCCAGCAGCAGGACTAGCGCAGATACGCAGTATTTT. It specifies CASSRTSADTQYF.

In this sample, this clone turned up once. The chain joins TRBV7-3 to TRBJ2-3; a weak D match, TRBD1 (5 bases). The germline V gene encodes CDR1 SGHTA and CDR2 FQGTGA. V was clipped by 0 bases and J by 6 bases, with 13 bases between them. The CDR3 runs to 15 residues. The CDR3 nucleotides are TGTGCCAGCAGCTTAACGATGACTGCAGGGGATACGCAGTATTTT. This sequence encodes CASSLTMTAGDTQYF.

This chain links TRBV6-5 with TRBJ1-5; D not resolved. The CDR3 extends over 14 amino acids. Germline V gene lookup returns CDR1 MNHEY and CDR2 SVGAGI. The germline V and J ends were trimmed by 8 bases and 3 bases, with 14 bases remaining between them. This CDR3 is CASAADQTNQPQHF. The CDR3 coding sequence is TGTGCCAGCGCCGCGGATCAAACCAATCAGCCCCAGCATTTT.

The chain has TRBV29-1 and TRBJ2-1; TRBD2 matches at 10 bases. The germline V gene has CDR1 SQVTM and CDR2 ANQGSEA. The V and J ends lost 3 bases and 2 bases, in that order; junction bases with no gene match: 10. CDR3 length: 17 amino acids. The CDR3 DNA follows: TGCAGCGTTGAGGGGCTAGCGGGAGTTACCCCCTACAATGAGCAGTTCTTC. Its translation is CSVEGLAGVTPYNEQFF.

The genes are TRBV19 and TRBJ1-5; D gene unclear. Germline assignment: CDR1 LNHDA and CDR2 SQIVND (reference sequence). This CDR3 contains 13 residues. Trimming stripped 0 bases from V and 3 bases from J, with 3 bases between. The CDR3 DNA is TGTGCCAGTAGTATAGATATCAATCAGCCCCAGCATTTT. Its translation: CASSIDINQPQHF.

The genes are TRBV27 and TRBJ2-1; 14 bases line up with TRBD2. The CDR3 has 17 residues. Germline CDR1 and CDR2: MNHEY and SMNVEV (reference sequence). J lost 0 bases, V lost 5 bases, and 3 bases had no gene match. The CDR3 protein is CASSGGTSGSSYNEQFF. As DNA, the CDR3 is TGTGCCAGCAGTGGCGGGACTAGCGGGAGCTCCTACAATGAGCAGTTCTTC.

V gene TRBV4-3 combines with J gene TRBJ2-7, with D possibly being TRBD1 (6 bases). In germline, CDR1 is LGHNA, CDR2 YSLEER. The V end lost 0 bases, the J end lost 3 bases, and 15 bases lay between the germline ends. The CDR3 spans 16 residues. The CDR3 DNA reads TGCGCCAGCAGCCAAGATCGCCAGGGGTGGAACTACGAGCAGTACTTC. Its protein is CASSQDRQGWNYEQYF.

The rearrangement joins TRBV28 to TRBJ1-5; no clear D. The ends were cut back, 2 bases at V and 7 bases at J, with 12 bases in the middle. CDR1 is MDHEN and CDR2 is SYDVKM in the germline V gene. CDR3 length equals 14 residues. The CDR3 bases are TGTGCCAGCAGTTTAGGGCAGTTGTTACAGCCCCAGCATTTT. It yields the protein CASSLGQLLQPQHF.

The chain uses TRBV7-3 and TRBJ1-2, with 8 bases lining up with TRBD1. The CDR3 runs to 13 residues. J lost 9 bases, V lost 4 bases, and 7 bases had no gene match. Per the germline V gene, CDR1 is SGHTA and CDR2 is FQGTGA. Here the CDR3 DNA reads TGTGCCAGCAGCTCCGGACAGGGAGGACGCTACACCTTC. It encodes CASSSGQGGRYTF.

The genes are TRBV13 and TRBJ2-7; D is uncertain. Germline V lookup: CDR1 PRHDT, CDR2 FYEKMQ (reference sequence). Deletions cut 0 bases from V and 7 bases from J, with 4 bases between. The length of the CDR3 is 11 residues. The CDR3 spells CASSLGQEQYF. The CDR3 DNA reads TGTGCCAGCAGCTTAGGTCAGGAGCAGTACTTC.

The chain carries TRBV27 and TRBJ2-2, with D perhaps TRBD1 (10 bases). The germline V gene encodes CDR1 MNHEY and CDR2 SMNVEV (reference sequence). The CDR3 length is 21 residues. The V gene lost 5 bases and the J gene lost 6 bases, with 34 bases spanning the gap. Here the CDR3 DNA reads TGTGCCAGCAGTCCTGGAGCCGGGACAGGGGCGATAGCGGGAGTCCCCGGGGAGCTGTTTTTT. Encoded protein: CASSPGAGTGAIAGVPGELFF.

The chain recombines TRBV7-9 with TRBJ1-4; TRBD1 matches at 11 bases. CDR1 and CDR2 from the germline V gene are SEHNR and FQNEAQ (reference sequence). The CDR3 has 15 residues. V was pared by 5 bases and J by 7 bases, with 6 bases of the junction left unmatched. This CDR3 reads CASSPGTGGFEKLFF. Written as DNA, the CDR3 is TGTGCCAGCAGCCCCGGGACAGGGGGTTTTGAAAAACTGTTTTTT.

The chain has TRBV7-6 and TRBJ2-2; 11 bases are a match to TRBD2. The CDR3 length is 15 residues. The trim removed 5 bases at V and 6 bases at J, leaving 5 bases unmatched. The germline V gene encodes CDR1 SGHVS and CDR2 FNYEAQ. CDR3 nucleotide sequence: TGTGCCAGCAGCCCTTATAGCGGGAGGGCCGGGGAGCTGTTTTTT. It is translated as CASSPYSGRAGELFF.

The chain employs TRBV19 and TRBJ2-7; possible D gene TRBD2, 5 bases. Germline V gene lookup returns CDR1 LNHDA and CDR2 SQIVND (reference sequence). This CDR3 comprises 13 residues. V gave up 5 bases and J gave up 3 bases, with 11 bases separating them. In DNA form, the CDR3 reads TGTGCCAGTAGTTCGTCCGGAGGCTACGAGCAGTACTTC. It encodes CASSSSGGYEQYF.

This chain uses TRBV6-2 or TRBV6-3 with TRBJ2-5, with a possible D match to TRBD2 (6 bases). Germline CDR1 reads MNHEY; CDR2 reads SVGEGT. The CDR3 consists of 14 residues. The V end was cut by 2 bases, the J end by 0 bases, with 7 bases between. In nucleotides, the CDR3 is TGTGCCAGCAGTTACGGACTATACCAAGAGACCCAGTACTTC. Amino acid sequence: CASSYGLYQETQYF.